This entry lists 11 T cell receptor beta chains sequenced from one sample in a study of graft-versus-host responses after intestinal transplantation. No antigen has been identified for these receptors. Data came from immunoSEQ multiplex PCR; TCRdb stores just in-frame clones and leaves some out. Of 20,000 to 25,000 clones in the sample, 82% were seen once. Material: unstimulated CD8+ T cells sorted from spleen or lymph node cells, obtained before transplant. These receptors all stem from a human donor who was the organ donor for an intestinal transplant.

The rearrangement uses TRBV9 and TRBJ2-6; 8 bases match TRBD1. The CDR3 sequence is 15 residues long. Trimming removed 3 bases from V and 2 bases from J; junction bases left unmatched: 1. In germline, CDR1 is SGDLS, CDR2 YYNGEE. The CDR3 nucleotides read TGTGCCAGCAGCGCAGGGGGCGCTGGGGCCAACGTCCTGACTTTC. It translates to CASSAGGAGANVLTF. The variable domain in full, with the rest retrieved from reference TRBV9 and TRBJ2-6, is DSGVTQTPKHLITATGQRVTLRCSPRSGDLSVYWYQQSLDQGLQFLIQYYNGEERAKGNILERFSAQQFPDLHSELNLSSLELGDSALYFCASSAGGAGANVLTFGAGSRLTVL.

J is TRBJ2-5 and V is TRBV27, with D perhaps given as TRBD1 or TRBD2 (6 bases each). The CDR3 totals 16 residues. The V gene's germline CDR1 is MNHEY and CDR2 SMNVEV (reference sequence). Trimming removed 5 bases at V and 5 bases at J, with 21 bases between. The chain's CDR3 is CASSPLDSRGAETQYF. The CDR3 DNA sequence: TGTGCCAGCAGTCCCCTCGACTCGAGGGGGGCGGAGACCCAGTACTTC.

The chain recombines TRBV7-6 with TRBJ1-3, with 7 nucleotides matching TRBD1. V lost 3 bases and J lost 1; bases outside the gene matches: 6. Germline V gene lookup returns CDR1 SGHVS and CDR2 FNYEAQ. The CDR3 spans 16 residues. Here the CDR3 DNA reads TGTGCCAGCAGCTTTTTCGACAGGGTGTCTGGAAACACCATATATTTT. Translated, it gives CASSFFDRVSGNTIYF.

The V and J genes are TRBV19 and TRBJ1-2, with D tentatively TRBD1 (5 bases). The V gene's germline CDR1 is LNHDA and CDR2 SQIVND (reference sequence). V lost 1 base, J lost 5 bases, and 17 bases lay in between. This CDR3 is built from 16 residues. The CDR3 loop reads CASSIGSRGLGYGYTF. Written as DNA, the CDR3 is TGTGCCAGTAGTATAGGAAGCCGGGGCCTAGGTTATGGCTACACCTTC.

The CDR3 sequence: CASSLTGGPYNEQFF. The CDR3 nucleotides read TGTGCCAGCAGTTTAACGGGAGGGCCGTACAATGAGCAGTTCTTC. The chain joins TRBV27 to TRBJ2-1; 8 bases are shared with TRBD2. Trimming took 2 bases from V and 4 from J; bases not matched to a gene: 4. The CDR3 sequence is 15 residues long. Germline V gives CDR1 MNHEY, CDR2 SMNVEV (reference sequence).

The chain is built from TRBV4-3 and TRBJ2-7; TRBD2 is a possible D gene (5 bases). The V gene's germline CDR1 is LGHNA and CDR2 YSLEER. Between the trimmed V and J ends, which lost 3 bases and 4 bases, there was a span of 13 bases. The CDR3 runs 14 residues. The CDR3 spells CASSQTPSGYEQYF. In DNA, the CDR3 is TGCGCCAGCAGCCAGACCCCCTCGGGGTACGAGCAGTACTTC.

The chain carries TRBV4-1 and TRBJ1-2, with D possibly TRBD1 on 6 matching bases. V was trimmed by 0 bases and J by 3 bases, leaving 11 bases between them. The length of the CDR3 is 15 residues. The V gene's germline CDR1 is MGHRA and CDR2 YSYEKL. The CDR3 DNA sequence: TGCGCCAGCAGCCAAGAGGCCGGGGGCCACTATGGCTACACCTTC. The encoded protein is CASSQEAGGHYGYTF.

The chain uses TRBV19 and TRBJ2-1; D may be TRBD1 or TRBD2 (6 bases each). Trimming cost V 4 bases and J 0 bases, with 7 bases left between them. The CDR3 has 14 amino acids. The V gene's germline CDR1 is LNHDA and CDR2 SQIVND (reference sequence). The CDR3 sequence: CASSRGASYNEQFF. The CDR3 region has the DNA TGTGCCAGTAGTAGGGGGGCCTCCTACAATGAGCAGTTCTTC. The variable domain in full, completed from reference TRBV19 and TRBJ2-1, reads DGGITQSPKYLFRKEGQNVTLSCEQNLNHDAMYWYRQDPGQGLRLIYYSQIVNDFQKGDIAEGYSVSREKKESFPLTVTSAQKNPTAFYLCASSRGASYNEQFFGPGTRLTVL.

The chain employs TRBV5-4 and TRBJ2-5; TRBD2 agrees at 7 bases. The J call is in doubt because the DNA end fits TRBJ2-7 better. CDR3 size: 14 residues. The germline V gene encodes CDR1 SGHNT and CDR2 YYREEE (reference sequence). CDR3: CASSSGTIQHEQYF. In DNA, the CDR3 is TGTGCCAGCAGCTCCGGGACTATTCAACACGAGCAGTACTTC.

The rearrangement uses TRBV27 and TRBJ1-5; 10 bases map to TRBD1. Losses at the gene ends were 4 bases for V and 4 bases for J; bases not matched to a gene: 1. The CDR3 length is 14 residues. Germline-derived CDR1 and CDR2 are MNHEY and SMNVEV (reference sequence). This CDR3 is CASSWTGGNQPQHF. CDR3 DNA: TGTGCCAGCAGTTGGACAGGGGGGAATCAGCCCCAGCATTTT.

V gene TRBV7-9 combines with J gene TRBJ1-1; D is unclear. Between the trimmed V and J ends, which lost 6 bases and 3 bases, there was a span of 8 bases. CDR1 is SEHNR and CDR2 is FQNEAQ in the germline V gene (reference sequence). This CDR3 has 12 amino acids. The CDR3 here is CASSDPYTEAFF. CDR3 DNA: TGTGCCAGCAGTGATCCCTACACTGAAGCTTTCTTT.